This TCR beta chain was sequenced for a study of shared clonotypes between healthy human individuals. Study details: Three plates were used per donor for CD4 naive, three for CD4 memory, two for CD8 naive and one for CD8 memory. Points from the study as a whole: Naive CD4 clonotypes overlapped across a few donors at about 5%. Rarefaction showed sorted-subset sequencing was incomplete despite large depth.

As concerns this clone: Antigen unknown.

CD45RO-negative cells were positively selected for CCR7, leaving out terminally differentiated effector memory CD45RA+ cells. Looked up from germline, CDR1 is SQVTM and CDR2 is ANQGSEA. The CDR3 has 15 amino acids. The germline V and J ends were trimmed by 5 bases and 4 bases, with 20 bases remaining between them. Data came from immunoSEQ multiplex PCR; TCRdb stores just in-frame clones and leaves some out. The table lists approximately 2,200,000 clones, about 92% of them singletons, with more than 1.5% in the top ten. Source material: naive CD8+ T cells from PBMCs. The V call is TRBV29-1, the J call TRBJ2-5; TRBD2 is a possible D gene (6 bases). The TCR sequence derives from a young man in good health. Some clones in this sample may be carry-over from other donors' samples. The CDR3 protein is CSVRIGFGGRETQYF. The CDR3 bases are TGCAGCGTTCGAATCGGTTTTGGGGGGAGAGAGACCCAGTACTTC.